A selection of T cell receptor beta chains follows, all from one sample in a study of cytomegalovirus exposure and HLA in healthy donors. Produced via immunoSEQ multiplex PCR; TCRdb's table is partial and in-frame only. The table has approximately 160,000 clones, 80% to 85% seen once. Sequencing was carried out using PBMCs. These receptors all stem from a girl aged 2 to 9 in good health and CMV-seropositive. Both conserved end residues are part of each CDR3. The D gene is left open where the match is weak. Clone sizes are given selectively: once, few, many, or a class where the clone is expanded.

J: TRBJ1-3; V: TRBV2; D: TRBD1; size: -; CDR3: CASRMDRDGNTIYF; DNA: TGTGCCAGCAGAATGGACAGGGACGGAAACACCATATATTTT
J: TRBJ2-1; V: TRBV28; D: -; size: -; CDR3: CASSFGGMNNEQFF; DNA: TGTGCCAGCAGTTTCGGCGGGATGAACAATGAGCAGTTCTTC
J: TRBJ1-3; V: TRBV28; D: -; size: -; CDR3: CASSSTGRGSGNTIYF; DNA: TGTGCCAGCAGTTCGACAGGACGGGGCTCTGGAAACACCATATATTTT
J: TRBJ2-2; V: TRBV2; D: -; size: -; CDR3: CASSVQTNTGELFF; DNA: TGTGCCAGCAGTGTTCAGACGAACACCGGGGAGCTGTTTTTT
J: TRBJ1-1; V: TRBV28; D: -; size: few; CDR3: CASSLAVNTEAFF; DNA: TGTGCCAGCAGTTTAGCAGTGAACACTGAAGCTTTCTTT
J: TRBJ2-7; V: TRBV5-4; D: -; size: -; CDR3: CASSFGGGSTYEQYF; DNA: TGTGCCAGCAGCTTTGGGGGCGGGAGTACCTACGAGCAGTACTTC
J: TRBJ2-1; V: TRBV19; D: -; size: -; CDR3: CASREAGYNEQFF; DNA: TGTGCCAGTAGGGAGGCAGGCTACAATGAGCAGTTCTTC
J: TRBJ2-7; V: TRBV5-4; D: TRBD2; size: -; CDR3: CASSFPCGRAYEQYF; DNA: TGTGCCAGCAGCTTCCCCTGCGGGAGGGCCTACGAGCAGTACTTC
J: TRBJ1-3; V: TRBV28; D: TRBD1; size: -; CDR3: CASGVWGQGAGSSIYF; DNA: TGTGCCAGCGGGGTGTGGGGACAGGGGGCTGGTTCTTCCATATATTTT
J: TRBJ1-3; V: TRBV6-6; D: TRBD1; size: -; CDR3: CASSYSDRFEDTIYF; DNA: TGTGCCAGCAGTTACTCGGACAGGTTTGAAGACACCATATATTTT
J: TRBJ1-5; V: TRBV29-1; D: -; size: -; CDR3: CSVRGSNSNQPQHF; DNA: TGCAGCGTACGGGGGTCTAATAGCAATCAGCCCCAGCATTTT
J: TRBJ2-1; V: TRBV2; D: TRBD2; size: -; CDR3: CASRAGLDSNEQFF; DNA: TGTGCCAGCAGGGCGGGACTAGATTCAAATGAGCAGTTCTTC
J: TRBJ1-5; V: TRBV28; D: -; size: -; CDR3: CASSLIVGAGNQPQHF; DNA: TGTGCCAGCAGTTTAATAGTGGGGGCCGGCAATCAGCCCCAGCATTTT
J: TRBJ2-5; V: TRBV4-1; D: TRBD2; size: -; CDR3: CASSPAPGTSGNETQYF; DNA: TGCGCCAGCAGCCCCGCCCCCGGGACTAGCGGGAACGAGACCCAGTACTTC
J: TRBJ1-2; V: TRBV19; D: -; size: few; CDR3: CASSPSSQGPYGYTF; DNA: TGTGCCAGTAGTCCCTCTTCCCAGGGGCCCTATGGCTACACCTTC
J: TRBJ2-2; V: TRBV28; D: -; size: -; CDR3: CASSLYPGATGELFF; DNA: TGTGCCAGCAGTTTATATCCAGGGGCCACCGGGGAGCTGTTTTTT
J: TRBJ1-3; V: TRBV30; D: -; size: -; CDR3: CAWSVPIVGNTIYF; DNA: TGTGCCTGGAGTGTACCGATAGTCGGAAACACCATATATTTT
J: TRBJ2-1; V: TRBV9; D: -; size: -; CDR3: CASSRFEGVVENEQFF; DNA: TGTGCCAGCAGCCGATTTGAGGGGGTCGTGGAGAATGAGCAGTTCTTC
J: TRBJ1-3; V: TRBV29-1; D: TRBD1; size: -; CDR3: CSVTLGTGGAYGNTIYF; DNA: TGCAGCGTTACCTTGGGGACAGGGGGCGCTTATGGAAACACCATATATTTT
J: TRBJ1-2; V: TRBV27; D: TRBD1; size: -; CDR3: CATALSGTGDGYTF; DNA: TGTGCCACGGCCCTATCCGGGACAGGGGATGGCTACACCTTC
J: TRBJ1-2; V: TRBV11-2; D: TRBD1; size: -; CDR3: CASSSLRGREGYTF; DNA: TGTGCCAGCAGCTCCCTCAGGGGGCGGGAGGGCTACACCTTC
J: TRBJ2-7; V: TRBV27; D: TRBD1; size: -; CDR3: CASSRQGGLYEQYF; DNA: TGTGCCAGCAGTCGACAGGGTGGACTCTACGAGCAGTACTTC
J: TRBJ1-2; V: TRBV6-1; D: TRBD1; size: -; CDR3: CASRAGTGTYGYTF; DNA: TGTGCCAGCAGGGCCGGGACAGGGACATATGGCTACACCTTC
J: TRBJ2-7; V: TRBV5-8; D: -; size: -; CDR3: CASSFRSGGYEQYF; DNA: TGTGCCAGCAGCTTTCGTTCAGGAGGATACGAGCAGTACTTC
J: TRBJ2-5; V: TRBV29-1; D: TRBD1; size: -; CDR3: CSVDSQGAQETQYF; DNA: TGCAGCGTTGACTCCCAGGGGGCACAAGAGACCCAGTACTTC
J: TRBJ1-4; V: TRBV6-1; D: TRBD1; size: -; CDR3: CASSEWGPRDSGEKLFF; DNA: TGTGCCAGCAGTGAATGGGGACCCCGGGACAGCGGGGAAAAACTGTTTTTT
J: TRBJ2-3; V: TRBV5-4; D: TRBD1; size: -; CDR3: CASRPGQGDADTQYF; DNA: TGTGCCAGCAGGCCTGGACAGGGGGACGCAGATACGCAGTATTTT
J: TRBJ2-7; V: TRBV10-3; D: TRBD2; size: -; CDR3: CAISDKLAVYEQYF; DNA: TGTGCCATCAGTGATAAACTAGCGGTCTACGAGCAGTACTTC
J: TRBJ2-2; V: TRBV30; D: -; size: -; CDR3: CAWRGGALRNTGELFF; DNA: TGTGCCTGGAGGGGGGGGGCCCTCAGAAACACCGGGGAGCTGTTTTTT
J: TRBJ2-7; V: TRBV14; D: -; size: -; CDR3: CASSQDPSGYEQYF; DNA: TGTGCCAGCAGCCAAGACCCTAGTGGGTACGAGCAGTACTTC
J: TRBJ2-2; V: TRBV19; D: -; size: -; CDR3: CASIPNGGGIGELFF; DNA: TGTGCCAGTATACCCAACGGTGGAGGGATCGGGGAGCTGTTTTTT
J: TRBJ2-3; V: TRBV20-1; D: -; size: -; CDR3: CSASPGIEEYF; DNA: TGCAGTGCTAGCCCGGGAATCGAGGAGTATTTT
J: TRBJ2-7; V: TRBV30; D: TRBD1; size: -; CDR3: CAWSHGTGYEQYF; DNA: TGTGCCTGGAGTCACGGGACAGGGTACGAGCAGTACTTC
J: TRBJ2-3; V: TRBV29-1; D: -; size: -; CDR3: CSVVPRAVPQDTQYF; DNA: TGCAGCGTTGTACCCAGGGCTGTCCCTCAGGATACGCAGTATTTT
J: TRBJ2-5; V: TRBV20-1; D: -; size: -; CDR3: CSAYSRAAQYF; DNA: TGCAGTGCGTATTCGCGGGCGGCCCAGTACTTC
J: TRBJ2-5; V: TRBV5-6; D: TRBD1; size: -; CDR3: CASSFGTGGLGTQYF; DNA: TGTGCCAGCAGCTTTGGGACAGGGGGATTGGGGACCCAGTACTTC
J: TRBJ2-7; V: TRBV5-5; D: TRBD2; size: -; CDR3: CASSSLAVNSYEQYF; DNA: TGTGCCAGCAGCTCACTAGCGGTAAACTCCTACGAGCAGTACTTC
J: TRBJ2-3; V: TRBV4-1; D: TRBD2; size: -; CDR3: CASSRFGTSGRAFADTQYF; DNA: TGCGCCAGCAGCCGCTTCGGGACTAGCGGGAGGGCCTTCGCAGATACGCAGTATTTT
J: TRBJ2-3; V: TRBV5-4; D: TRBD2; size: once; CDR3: CASSFRTSGSMADTQYF; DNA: TGTGCCAGCAGCTTTCGGACTAGCGGGAGTATGGCAGATACGCAGTATTTT
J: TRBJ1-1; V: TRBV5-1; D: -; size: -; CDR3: CASSLERGRNTEAFF; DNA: TGCGCCAGCAGCTTGGAGCGGGGGCGGAACACTGAAGCTTTCTTT
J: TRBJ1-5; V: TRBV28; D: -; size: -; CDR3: CASSLSPQNQPQHF; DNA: TGTGCCAGCAGTCTAAGTCCCCAAAATCAGCCCCAGCATTTT
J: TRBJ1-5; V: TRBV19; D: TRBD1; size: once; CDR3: CASSQQGRVQPQHF; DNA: TGTGCCAGTAGTCAACAGGGGCGGGTGCAGCCCCAGCATTTT
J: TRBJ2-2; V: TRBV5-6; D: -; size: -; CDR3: CASSLALLNTGELFF; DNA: TGTGCCAGCAGCTTGGCCCTGTTGAACACCGGGGAGCTGTTTTTT
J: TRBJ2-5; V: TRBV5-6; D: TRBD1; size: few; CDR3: CASSYVTGGAETQYF; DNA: TGTGCCAGCAGCTACGTGACAGGGGGCGCCGAGACCCAGTACTTC
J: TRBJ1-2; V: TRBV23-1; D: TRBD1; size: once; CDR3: CASTPHTGTGGYTF; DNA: TGCGCCAGCACCCCCCACACAGGGACAGGAGGCTACACCTTC
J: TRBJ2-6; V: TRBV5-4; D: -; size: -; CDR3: CASSPRTGANVLTF; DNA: TGTGCCAGCAGCCCCCGTACTGGGGCCAACGTCCTGACTTTC
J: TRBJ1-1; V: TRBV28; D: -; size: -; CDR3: CASRFRGTEAFF; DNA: TGTGCCAGCAGGTTCAGGGGAACTGAAGCTTTCTTT
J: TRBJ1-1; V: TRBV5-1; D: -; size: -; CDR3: CASSLGVRAAEAFF; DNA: TGCGCCAGCAGCTTGGGGGTCAGGGCGGCTGAAGCTTTCTTT
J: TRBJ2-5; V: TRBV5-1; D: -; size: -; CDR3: CASSLQAAETQYF; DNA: TGCGCCAGCAGCTTGCAAGCGGCAGAGACCCAGTACTTC
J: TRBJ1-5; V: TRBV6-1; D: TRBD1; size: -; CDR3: CASSVMNRGGQPQHF; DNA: TGTGCCAGCAGTGTGATGAACAGGGGAGGTCAGCCCCAGCATTTT
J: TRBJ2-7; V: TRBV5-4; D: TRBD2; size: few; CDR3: CASSRIGLADSSYEQYF; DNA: TGTGCCAGCAGCCGAATCGGACTAGCGGATAGCTCCTACGAGCAGTACTTC
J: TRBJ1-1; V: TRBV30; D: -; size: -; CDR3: CAWSPRGAEAFF; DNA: TGTGCCTGGAGTCCCCGGGGGGCTGAAGCTTTCTTT
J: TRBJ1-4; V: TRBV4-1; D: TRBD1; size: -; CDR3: CASSSPMGQPNEKLFF; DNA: TGCGCCAGCAGCTCTCCGATGGGACAGCCTAATGAAAAACTGTTTTTT
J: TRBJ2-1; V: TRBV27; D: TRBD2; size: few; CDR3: CASSLGTSGRLNEQFF; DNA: TGTGCCAGCAGCCTAGGGACTAGCGGGAGATTAAATGAGCAGTTCTTC
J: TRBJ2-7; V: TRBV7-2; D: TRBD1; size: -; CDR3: CASSSRTGEQYF; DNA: TGTGCCAGCAGCTCTCGGACAGGGGAGCAGTACTTC
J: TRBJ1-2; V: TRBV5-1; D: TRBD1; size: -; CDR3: CASSLGQGNYGYTF; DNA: TGCGCCAGCAGCTTGGGACAGGGGAACTATGGCTACACCTTC
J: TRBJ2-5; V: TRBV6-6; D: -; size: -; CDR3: CASEKRVEETQYF; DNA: TGTGCCAGCGAAAAGCGGGTTGAAGAGACCCAGTACTTC
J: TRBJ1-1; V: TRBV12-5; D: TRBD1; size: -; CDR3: CASGPWTGGSRTEAFF; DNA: TGTGCTAGTGGTCCCTGGACAGGGGGTAGTCGCACTGAAGCTTTCTTT
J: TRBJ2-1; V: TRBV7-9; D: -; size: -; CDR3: CASRGGSGPFYNEQFF; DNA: TGTGCCAGCAGGGGTGGGAGCGGTCCCTTTTACAATGAGCAGTTCTTC
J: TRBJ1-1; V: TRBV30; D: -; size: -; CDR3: CAWSVLVYTEAFF; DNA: TGTGCCTGGAGTGTACTGGTCTACACTGAAGCTTTCTTT